Included here is one T cell receptor beta chain sequence, with context. The data originate from a study of blood T cell repertoires in COVID-19. In the source study's methods: Estimation of nucleated cell counts relied on the amplification of reference gene primers. Produced via immunoSEQ multiplex PCR; TCRdb's table is partial and in-frame only. Clonal size and the V and J genes are those of that table, whereas D and trimming came from the DNA. The profile shows roughly 220,000 clones, over 75% of them singletons. This CDR3 spans 13 amino acids. Unmatched junction bases numbered 3, after V lost 4 bases and J lost 8 bases. Germline V gives CDR1 SQVTM, CDR2 ANQGSEA.

The sample consisted of PBMCs or T cells enriched from blood (not recorded which). The chain has TRBV29-1 and TRBJ1-4; 11 nucleotides line up with TRBD1. The receptor was derived from a woman younger than 35 in a cohort exposed to, infected with or recovered from COVID-19 (not recorded which). The CDR3 is CSVGDRGKEKLFF. In DNA, the CDR3 is TGCAGCGTTGGGGACAGGGGGAAGGAAAAACTGTTTTTT.